One sample yielded the 10 T cell receptor beta chains listed below, sequenced in a study of spatial heterogeneity in lung cancer. MiXCR, run by TCRdb on the 5' RACE reads, gives a single entry per CDR3 protein. The sample comprises 50,000 or so distinct CDR3 sequences, 12% of which are singletons, and about 43% rests with the top ten. Described time point: sample taken at primary tumor resection. TCRs were sequenced from unsorted whole RNA of tumor, nontumor lung or PBMC. Sequenced material: PBMCs, taken at surgery. These receptors were obtained from a female donor with early-stage non-small cell lung cancer.

The chain is built from TRBV7-2 and TRBJ2-1; no definite D call. The germline V gene has CDR1 SGHTA and CDR2 FQGNSA. The ends were cut back, 5 bases at V and 5 bases at J, with 7 bases in the middle. The CDR3 runs 12 residues. The CDR3 is CASSTQNNEQFF. The CDR3 bases are TGTGCCAGCAGCACTCAAAACAATGAGCAGTTCTTC.

J is TRBJ2-1 and V is TRBV12-3 or TRBV12-4, with 11 nucleotides matching TRBD2. The CDR3 totals 16 residues. Trimming cost V 5 bases and J 6 bases; bases outside gene matches: 9. This CDR3 reads CASSPKGSGGANEQFF. CDR3 sequence (DNA): TGTGCCAGCAGTCCTAAAGGTAGCGGGGGGGCCAATGAGCAGTTCTTC.

This clonotype was counted a few times. This chain links TRBV28 with TRBJ2-6; TRBD1 might be the D (5 bases). The germline V and J ends were trimmed by 4 bases and 2 bases, with 9 bases remaining between them. Germline CDR1 MDHEN, CDR2 SYDVKM. The CDR3 sequence is 15 residues long. The CDR3, as DNA: TGTGCCAGCAGTTCCACAGGAGCTGGGGCCAACGTCCTGACTTTC. Its translation is CASSSTGAGANVLTF.

This rearrangement joins TRBV5-5 to TRBJ2-7; D may be TRBD1 (5 bases). The ends were cut back, 4 bases at V and 6 bases at J, with 14 bases in the middle. CDR3 length: 13 amino acids. Germline V gene sequence: CDR1 SGHKS, CDR2 YYEKEE (reference sequence). CDR3 residues: CASSMPQGSEQYF. The CDR3 DNA reads TGTGCCAGCAGCATGCCCCAGGGAAGCGAGCAGTACTTC.

This clonotype was found a few times. The V call is TRBV5-6, the J call TRBJ1-1; D remains ambiguous. The germline CDR1 and CDR2 sequences are SGHDT and YYEEEE. Trimming stripped 1 base from V and 1 base from J, with 5 bases between. This CDR3 contains 13 residues. The DNA of the CDR3 is TGTGCCAGCAGCTTGATGAGGAACACTGAAGCTTTCTTT. Translating it yields CASSLMRNTEAFF. Variable domain in full (rest from reference TRBV5-6 and TRBJ1-1): DAGVTQSPTHLIKTRGQQVTLRCSPKSGHDTVSWYQQALGQGPQFIFQYYEEEERQRGNFPDRFSGHQFPNYSSELNVNALLLGDSALYLCASSLMRNTEAFFGQGTRLTVV.

The table lists this clonotype with a few counts. V and J are TRBV5-4 and TRBJ1-3, with D unresolved. This CDR3 has 15 residues. Germline lookup yields CDR1 SGHNT and CDR2 YYREEE (reference sequence). Trimming stripped 0 bases from V and 2 bases from J, with 9 bases between. Here the CDR3 reads CASSLGTLAGNTIYF. The CDR3, as DNA: TGTGCCAGCAGCTTGGGTACGTTAGCTGGAAACACCATATATTTT.

Only a few counts were recorded for this clonotype. This rearrangement joins TRBV6-2 or TRBV6-3 to TRBJ1-5, with a tentative D call TRBD1 (6 bases). Trimming shortened V by 7 bases and J by 5 bases, and 15 bases separated the two germline ends. This CDR3 has 14 amino acids. From germline, CDR1 is MNHEY and CDR2 SVGEGT. The CDR3 nucleotides read TGTGCCAGCAATCGACAGGCCTCCTATCAGCCCCAGCATTTT. Translation: CASNRQASYQPQHF.

This clonotype was counted a few times. V and J are TRBV5-1 and TRBJ2-7; D perhaps matches TRBD2 (5 bases). The CDR3 has 11 residues. Germline V gene data show CDR1 as SGHRS and CDR2 as YFSETQ. Trimming left V 0 bases short and J 7 bases short, with 5 bases between. The CDR3 DNA reads as TGCGCCAGCAGCTTGGGGGAGGAGCAGTACTTC. It yields the protein CASSLGEEQYF. The full variable domain, in which reference TRBV5-1 and TRBJ2-7 provide the parts outside the CDR3, is KAGVTQTPRYLIKTRGQQVTLSCSPISGHRSVSWYQQTPGQGLQFLFEYFSETQRNKGNFPGRFSGRQFSNSRSEMNVSTLELGDSALYLCASSLGEEQYFGPGTRLTVT.

This clonotype was counted many times. The chain is built from TRBV7-2 and TRBJ2-1; the D is unclear. The CDR3 covers 15 residues. Trimming pared 5 bases from V and 3 bases from J, leaving 14 bases between. The germline gives CDR1 SGHTA, CDR2 FQGNSA. The CDR3 sequence is CASSPRPGYYNEQFF. The CDR3 nucleotides read TGTGCCAGCAGCCCCCGCCCAGGATACTACAATGAGCAGTTCTTC.

This clonotype was picked up a small number of times. The rearrangement joins TRBV7-2 to TRBJ2-3; 7 nucleotides line up with TRBD2. CDR3 length: 16 residues. J gave up 0 bases and V 6 bases, and 9 bases lay outside the gene matches. Germline V gene lookup returns CDR1 SGHTA and CDR2 FQGNSA. The CDR3 spells CASSWEGRSSTDTQYF. DNA of the CDR3: TGTGCCAGCAGTTGGGAGGGACGATCTAGCACAGATACGCAGTATTTT.